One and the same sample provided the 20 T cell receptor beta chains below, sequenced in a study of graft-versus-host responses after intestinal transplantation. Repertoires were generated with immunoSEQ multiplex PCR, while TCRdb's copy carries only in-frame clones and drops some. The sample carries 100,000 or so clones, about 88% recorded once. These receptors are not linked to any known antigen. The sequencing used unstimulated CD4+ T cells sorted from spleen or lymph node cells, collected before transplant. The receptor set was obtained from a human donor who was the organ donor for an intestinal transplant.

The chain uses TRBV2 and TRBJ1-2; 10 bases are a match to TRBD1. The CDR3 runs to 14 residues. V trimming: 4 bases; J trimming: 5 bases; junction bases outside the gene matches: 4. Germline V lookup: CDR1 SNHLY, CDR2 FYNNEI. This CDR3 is CASSAGQGGYGYTF. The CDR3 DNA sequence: TGTGCCAGCAGTGCCGGACAGGGGGGATATGGCTACACCTTC. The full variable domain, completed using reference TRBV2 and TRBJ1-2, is EPEVTQTPSHQVTQMGQEVILRCVPISNHLYFYWYRQILGQKVEFLVSFYNNEISEKSEIFDDQFSVERPDGSNFTLKIRSTKLEDSAMYFCASSAGQGGYGYTFGSGTRLTVV.

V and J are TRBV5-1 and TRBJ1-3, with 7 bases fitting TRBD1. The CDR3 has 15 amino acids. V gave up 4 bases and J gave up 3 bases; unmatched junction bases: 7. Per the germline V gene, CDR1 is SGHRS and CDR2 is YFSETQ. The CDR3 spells CASSHEGAGGNTIYF. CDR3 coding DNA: TGCGCCAGCAGCCACGAGGGGGCTGGTGGAAACACCATATATTTT.

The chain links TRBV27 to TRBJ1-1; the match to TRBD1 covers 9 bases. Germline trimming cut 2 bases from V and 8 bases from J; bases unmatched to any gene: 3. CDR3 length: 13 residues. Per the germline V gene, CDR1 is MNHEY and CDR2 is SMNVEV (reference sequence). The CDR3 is CASSLGTGSEAFF. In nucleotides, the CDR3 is TGTGCCAGCAGTTTAGGGACAGGGTCAGAAGCTTTCTTT.

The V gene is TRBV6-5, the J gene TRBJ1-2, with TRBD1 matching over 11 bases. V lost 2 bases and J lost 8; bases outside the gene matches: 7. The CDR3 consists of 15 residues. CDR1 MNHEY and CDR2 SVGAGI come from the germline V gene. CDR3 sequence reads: CASSYTDRGQGGYTF. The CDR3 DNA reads TGTGCCAGCAGTTACACGGACAGGGGGCAAGGAGGCTACACCTTC.

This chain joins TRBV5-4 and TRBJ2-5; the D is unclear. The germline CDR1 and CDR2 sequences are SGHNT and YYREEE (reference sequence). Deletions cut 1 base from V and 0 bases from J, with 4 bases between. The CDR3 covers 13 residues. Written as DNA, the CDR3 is TGTGCCAGCAGCTTGCAGGACCAAGAGACCCAGTACTTC. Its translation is CASSLQDQETQYF. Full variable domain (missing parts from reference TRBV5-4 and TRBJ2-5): ETGVTQSPTHLIKTRGQQVTLRCSSQSGHNTVSWYQQALGQGPQFIFQYYREEENGRGNFPPRFSGLQFPNYSSELNVNALELDDSALYLCASSLQDQETQYFGPGTRLLVL.

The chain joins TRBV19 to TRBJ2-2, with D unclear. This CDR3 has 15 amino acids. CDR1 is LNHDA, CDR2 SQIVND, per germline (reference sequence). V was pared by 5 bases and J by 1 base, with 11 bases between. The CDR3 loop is CASSSTGLNTGELFF. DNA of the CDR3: TGTGCCAGTAGTTCTACTGGTCTGAACACCGGGGAGCTGTTTTTT.

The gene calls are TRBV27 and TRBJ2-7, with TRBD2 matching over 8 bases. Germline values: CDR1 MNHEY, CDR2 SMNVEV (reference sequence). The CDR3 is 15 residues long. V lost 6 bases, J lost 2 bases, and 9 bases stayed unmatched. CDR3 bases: TGTGCCAGCAGACGTGAGCGGGGGCAAACCTACGAGCAGTACTTC. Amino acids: CASRRERGQTYEQYF.

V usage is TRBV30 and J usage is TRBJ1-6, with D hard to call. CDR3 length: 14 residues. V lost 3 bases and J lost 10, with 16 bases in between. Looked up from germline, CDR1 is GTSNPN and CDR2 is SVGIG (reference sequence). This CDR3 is CAWSVPRSGSPLHF. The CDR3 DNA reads TGTGCCTGGAGCGTTCCCCGATCGGGCTCACCCCTCCACTTT. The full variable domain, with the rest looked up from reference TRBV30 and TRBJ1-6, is SQTIHQWPATLVQPVGSPLSLECTVEGTSNPNLYWYRQAAGRGLQLLFYSVGIGQISSEVPQNLSASRPQDRQFILSSKKLLLSDSGFYLCAWSVPRSGSPLHFGNGTRLTVT.

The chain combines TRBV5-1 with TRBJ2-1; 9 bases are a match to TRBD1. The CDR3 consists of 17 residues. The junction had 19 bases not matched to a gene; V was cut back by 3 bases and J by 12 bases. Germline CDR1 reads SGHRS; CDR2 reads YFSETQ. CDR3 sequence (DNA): TGCGCCAGCAGCTATTCCGCCGGGACAGGGAACAATGAGCGGCAGTTCTTC. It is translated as CASSYSAGTGNNERQFF.

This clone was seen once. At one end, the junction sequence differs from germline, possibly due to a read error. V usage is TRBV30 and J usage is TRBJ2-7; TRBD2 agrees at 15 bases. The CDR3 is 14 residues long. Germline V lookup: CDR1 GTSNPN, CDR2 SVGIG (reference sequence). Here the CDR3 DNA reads TGTGCCTGGAGCACCCCCGGGACTAGCGGGGGGACTCGCTTC. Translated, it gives CAWSTPGTSGGTRF. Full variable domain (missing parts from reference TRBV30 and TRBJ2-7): SQTIHQWPATLVQPVGSPLSLECTVEGTSNPNLYWYRQAAGRGLQLLFYSVGIGQISSEVPQNLSASRPQDRQFILSSKKLLLSDSGFYLCAWSTPGTSGGTRFGPGTRLTVT.

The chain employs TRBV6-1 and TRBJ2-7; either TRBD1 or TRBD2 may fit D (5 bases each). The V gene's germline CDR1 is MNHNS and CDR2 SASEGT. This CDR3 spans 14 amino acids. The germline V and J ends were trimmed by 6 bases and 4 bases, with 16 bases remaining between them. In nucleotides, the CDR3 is TGTGCCAGCAGCCACGGGGCAGAGCATTACGAGCAGTACTTC. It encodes CASSHGAEHYEQYF.

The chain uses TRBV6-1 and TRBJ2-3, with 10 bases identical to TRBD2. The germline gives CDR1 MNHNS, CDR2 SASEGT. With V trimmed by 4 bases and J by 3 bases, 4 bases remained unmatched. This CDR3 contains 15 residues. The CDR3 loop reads CASSAAGGRTDTQYF. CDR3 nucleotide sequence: TGTGCCAGCAGTGCAGCGGGGGGGCGGACAGATACGCAGTATTTT.

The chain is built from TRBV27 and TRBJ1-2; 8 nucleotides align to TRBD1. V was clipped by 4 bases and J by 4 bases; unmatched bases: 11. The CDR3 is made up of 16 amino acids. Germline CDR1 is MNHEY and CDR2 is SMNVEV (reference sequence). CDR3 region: CASSSLRQGSIYGYTF. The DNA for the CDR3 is TGTGCCAGCAGTTCACTTCGACAGGGGTCTATCTATGGCTACACCTTC.

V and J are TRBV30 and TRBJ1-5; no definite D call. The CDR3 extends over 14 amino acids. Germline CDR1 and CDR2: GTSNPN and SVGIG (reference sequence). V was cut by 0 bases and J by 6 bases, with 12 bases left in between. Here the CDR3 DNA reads TGTGCCTGGAGTGTAGGTTTCGGGAGTCAGCCCCAGCATTTT. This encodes CAWSVGFGSQPQHF.

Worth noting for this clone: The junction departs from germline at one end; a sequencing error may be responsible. In nucleotides, the CDR3 is TGTGCCAGCTCACCGACATTTTACTCGACTGGAAACACCATGTATTTT. Protein: CASSPTFYSTGNTMYF. J is TRBJ1-3 and V is TRBV18, with unresolved D. Germline V gene data show CDR1 as KGHSH and CDR2 as LQKENI. The CDR3 is made up of 16 amino acids.

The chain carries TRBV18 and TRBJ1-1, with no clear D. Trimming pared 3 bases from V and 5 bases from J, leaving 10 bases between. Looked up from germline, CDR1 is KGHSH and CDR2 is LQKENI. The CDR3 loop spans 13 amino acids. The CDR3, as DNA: TGTGCCAGCTCACCCCCCTTAAGTACTGAAGCTTTCTTT. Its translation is CASSPPLSTEAFF.

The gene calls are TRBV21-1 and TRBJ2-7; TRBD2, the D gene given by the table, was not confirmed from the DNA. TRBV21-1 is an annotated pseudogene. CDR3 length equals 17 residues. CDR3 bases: TGTGCCAGCAGCAAAGGGGGGAGCGGGGGGGCCGGTACCGAGCAGTACTTC. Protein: CASSKGGSGGAGTEQYF.

CDR3 nucleotides: TGTGCCAGCAGTTCAAGACAGACGCGAGAAAACTATGGCTACACCTTC. It encodes CASSSRQTRENYGYTF. J is TRBJ1-2 and V is TRBV28; a possible D gene is TRBD1 (5 bases). The V gene's germline CDR1 is MDHEN and CDR2 SYDVKM. This CDR3 is 16 amino acids long. The germline V and J ends were trimmed by 4 bases and 2 bases, with 17 bases remaining between them.

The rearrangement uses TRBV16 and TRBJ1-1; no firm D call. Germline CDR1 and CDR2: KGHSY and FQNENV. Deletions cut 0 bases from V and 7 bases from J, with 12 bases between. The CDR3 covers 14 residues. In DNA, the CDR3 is TGTGCCAGCAGCCAATCGATGGGGTTCAGTGAAGCTTTCTTT. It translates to CASSQSMGFSEAFF.

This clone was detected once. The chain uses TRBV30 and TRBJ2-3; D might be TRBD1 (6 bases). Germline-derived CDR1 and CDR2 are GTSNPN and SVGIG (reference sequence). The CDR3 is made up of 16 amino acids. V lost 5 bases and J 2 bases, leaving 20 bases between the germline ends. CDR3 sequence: CAWGSLAGALTDTQYF. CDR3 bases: TGTGCCTGGGGCTCCCTCGCAGGGGCGCTCACAGATACGCAGTATTTT. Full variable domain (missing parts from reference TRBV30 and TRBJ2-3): SQTIHQWPATLVQPVGSPLSLECTVEGTSNPNLYWYRQAAGRGLQLLFYSVGIGQISSEVPQNLSASRPQDRQFILSSKKLLLSDSGFYLCAWGSLAGALTDTQYFGPGTRLTVL.